The present entry profiles one T cell receptor beta chain with its context. Antigen specificity is unknown. This sample is drawn from a study of long-term antiretroviral therapy in people with HIV. Whole-study context: The earliest samples predate the 2015 immediate-ART recommendation by about a decade.

The run of the v3.0 immunoSEQ assay was at survey level. Some clones are missing from TCRdb's copy, which holds only in-frame ones; the method was immunoSEQ multiplex PCR. The table lists tens of thousands of clones, around nine tenths of them singletons. No donor had fewer than one pre-ART PBMC sample or fewer than two post-ART PBMC samples. Broader study findings: Among HIV repertoires, CDR3 length ranges were narrower than those of controls. The study collected blood between about 2003 and 2018, possibly under older ART regimens.

This CDR3 has 13 amino acids. Germline V gene data show CDR1 as SGHKS and CDR2 as YYEKEE (reference sequence). V was cut by 0 bases and J by 8 bases, with 11 bases left in between. The sample was unsorted PBMCs, taken 0.6 years after starting antiretroviral therapy. V is TRBV5-5 and J is TRBJ1-2, with TRBD1 as a possible D gene (6 bases). The receptor comes from a man in his fifties or sixties with HIV. The CDR3 loop is CASSLVGGGGYTF. For the CDR3, the DNA is TGTGCCAGCAGCTTGGTCGGGGGCGGCGGCTACACCTTC.